Listed here are 22 T cell receptor beta chains from one sample, sequenced in a study of cytomegalovirus exposure and HLA in healthy donors. The study ran its PCR with 60 Vbeta and 13 Jbeta primers. Clones were sequenced by immunoSEQ multiplex PCR, and TCRdb holds only the in-frame ones, with some missing. The sample shows 30,000 to 40,000 clones, 76% of them seen only once. The sequencing input was PBMCs. The source is a woman in her twenties or thirties in good health and CMV-seropositive.

The chain combines TRBV5-1 with TRBJ2-1; 10 nucleotides agree with TRBD2. With 2 bases clipped from V and 5 bases from J, the junction kept 7 bases outside the gene matches. Germline V CDR1 and CDR2: SGHRS, YFSETQ. The CDR3 covers 16 residues. CDR3 DNA: TGCGCCAGCAGCTTCCCTAGCGGGGGCCACAACAATGAGCAGTTCTTC. Translating gives CASSFPSGGHNNEQFF.

This chain links TRBV6-1 with TRBJ1-1; D is uncertain. Germline V gene data show CDR1 as MNHNS and CDR2 as SASEGT. V was cut by 2 bases and J by 1 base, with 5 bases left in between. The CDR3 is 13 residues long. For the CDR3, the DNA is TGTGCCAGCAGTGAATTCAAGAACACTGAAGCTTTCTTT. This gives the protein CASSEFKNTEAFF.

CDR3 amino acids: CASSLSQGYGYTF. DNA for the CDR3: TGTGCCAGCAGTTTAAGTCAGGGCTATGGCTACACCTTC. The chain is built from TRBV28 and TRBJ1-2; TRBD1 is a possible D gene (5 bases). Deletions cut 2 bases from V and 4 bases from J, with 8 bases between. There are 13 residues in the CDR3. The germline V gene has CDR1 MDHEN and CDR2 SYDVKM.

This rearrangement joins TRBV28 to TRBJ2-3; tentative D call: TRBD2 (6 bases). In germline, CDR1 is MDHEN, CDR2 SYDVKM. Trimming cost V 9 bases and J 1 base, with 14 bases left between them. The CDR3 is 14 residues long. Here the CDR3 DNA reads TGTGCCAGTTTGACCTTAGCGGGCACAGATACGCAGTATTTT. Translating it yields CASLTLAGTDTQYF.

The chain recombines TRBV30 with TRBJ1-2, with 7 bases that match TRBD1. Germline V gives CDR1 GTSNPN, CDR2 SVGIG (reference sequence). J was trimmed by 5 bases and V by 4 bases; bases with no gene match: 10. This CDR3 has 14 amino acids. CDR3 DNA: TGTGCCTGGACGAAGGGGGCGGTTGTGTATGGCTACACCTTC. Its translation: CAWTKGAVVYGYTF.

The rearrangement joins TRBV29-1 to TRBJ1-1; no clear D gene. In germline, CDR1 is SQVTM, CDR2 ANQGSEA. Trimming shortened V by 4 bases and J by 4 bases, and 16 bases separated the two germline ends. This CDR3 has 14 residues. The CDR3 sequence is CSVGEGGSSTEAFF. The DNA of the CDR3 is TGCAGCGTTGGCGAGGGAGGGTCGAGCACTGAAGCTTTCTTT.

This clone has just a few counts. The gene calls are TRBV27 and TRBJ2-7; the match to TRBD2 covers 7 bases. The CDR3 covers 15 residues. After removal of 0 bases from V and 3 bases from J, the junction contained 5 bases not matched to a gene. The germline gives CDR1 MNHEY, CDR2 SMNVEV (reference sequence). CDR3 sequence (DNA): TGTGCCAGCAGTTTATCCAGGGACTACAACTACGAGCAGTACTTC. Its protein product is CASSLSRDYNYEQYF.

This chain links TRBV18 with TRBJ1-2; no definite D call. V was clipped by 1 base and J by 14 bases, with 14 bases between them. The CDR3 totals 12 residues. Per the germline V gene, CDR1 is KGHSH and CDR2 is LQKENI. CDR3 nucleotide sequence: TGTGCCAGCTCACCACAAATGATCGACAAAACCTTC. Translation: CASSPQMIDKTF.

In its sample, this clone was seen once. This chain joins TRBV19 and TRBJ2-1; D call uncertain. Looked up from germline, CDR1 is LNHDA and CDR2 is SQIVND (reference sequence). Trimming stripped 0 bases from V and 3 bases from J, with 3 bases between. CDR3 length: 13 residues. CDR3 in amino acids: CASSIDIYNEQFF. The DNA for the CDR3 is TGTGCCAGTAGTATAGATATCTACAATGAGCAGTTCTTC.

In its sample, this clone was seen a few times. This rearrangement joins TRBV6-1 to TRBJ2-6, with D tentatively TRBD1 (5 bases). The CDR3 runs to 15 residues. V was trimmed by 3 bases and J by 0 bases, leaving 6 bases between them. Germline CDR1 and CDR2: MNHNS and SASEGT. The CDR3 loop reads CASSDDSSGANVLTF. In DNA, the CDR3 is TGTGCCAGCAGTGACGACAGCTCTGGGGCCAACGTCCTGACTTTC.

This chain links TRBV5-1 with TRBJ2-5; TRBD1 might be the D (6 bases). Germline assignment: CDR1 SGHRS and CDR2 YFSETQ. The V end lost 2 bases, the J end lost 0 bases, and 8 bases lay between the germline ends. The CDR3 spans 14 residues. The DNA for the CDR3 is TGCGCCAGCAGCTTCGGACAGTACCAAGAGACCCAGTACTTC. Its translation: CASSFGQYQETQYF.

The J gene is TRBJ2-5, the V gene TRBV21-1; TRBD2, the table's D call, was not compared with the DNA. TRBV21-1 is assigned pseudogene status. The CDR3 spans 20 residues. The CDR3 reads CASPSPESTSGREAEETQYF. The CDR3 region has the DNA TGTGCCAGCCCTTCCCCGGAGAGCACTAGCGGGAGGGAAGCAGAAGAGACCCAGTACTTC.

V is TRBV9 and J is TRBJ2-1, with 12 bases aligning to TRBD2. Losses at the gene ends were 3 bases for V and 4 bases for J; bases not matched to a gene: 11. The CDR3 extends over 18 amino acids. Per the germline V gene, CDR1 is SGDLS and CDR2 is YYNGEE. The CDR3 reads CASSAQLQTSGGYNEQFF. CDR3 nucleotide sequence: TGTGCCAGCAGCGCCCAATTACAGACTAGCGGGGGATACAATGAGCAGTTCTTC.

This rearrangement joins TRBV6-5 to TRBJ1-6; 10 nucleotides line up with TRBD1. The CDR3 covers 16 residues. The J segment lost 6 bases and the V segment lost 0 bases, leaving 2 bases of the junction unmatched. The germline gives CDR1 MNHEY, CDR2 SVGAGI. The CDR3 DNA sequence: TGTGCCAGCAGTTACTCGCGGGACAGGGGTAATTCACCCCTCCACTTT. Protein product: CASSYSRDRGNSPLHF.

The rearrangement joins TRBV7-8 to TRBJ2-7; D may be TRBD1 (5 bases). Germline-derived CDR1 and CDR2 are SGHVS and FQNEAQ. V lost 5 bases to trimming and J lost 2 bases, with 13 bases between them. The CDR3 consists of 14 residues. CDR3 sequence: CASSEREGAYEQYF. The DNA of the CDR3 is TGTGCCAGCAGCGAAAGGGAAGGGGCCTACGAGCAGTACTTC.

The rearrangement joins TRBV7-8 to TRBJ2-7, with D hard to call. V dropped 5 bases and J dropped 3 bases, with 20 bases sitting between them. Germline-derived CDR1 and CDR2 are SGHVS and FQNEAQ. The CDR3 loop spans 16 amino acids. The CDR3: CASSPPLRLNSYEQYF. As DNA, the CDR3 is TGTGCCAGCAGCCCACCCTTGCGGCTAAATAGCTACGAGCAGTACTTC.

About this clone: Germline and junction disagree at one end, which may indicate a read error. The chain is built from TRBV5-5 and TRBJ2-7; TRBD2 aligns across 14 bases. Germline V CDR1 and CDR2: SGHKS, YYEKEE (reference sequence). The CDR3 has 11 residues. CDR3 region: CASSKGLAGVF. For the CDR3, the DNA is TGTGCCAGCAGCAAGGGACTAGCGGGAGTCTTC.

V is TRBV2 and J is TRBJ2-1, with 10 bases that match TRBD1. The germline gives CDR1 SNHLY, CDR2 FYNNEI. The CDR3 extends over 17 amino acids. The J segment lost 6 bases and the V segment lost 0 bases, leaving 8 bases of the junction unmatched. The CDR3 spells CASSEALPGQGTNEQFF. In DNA, the CDR3 is TGTGCCAGCAGTGAAGCGCTTCCGGGACAGGGGACCAATGAGCAGTTCTTC.

The chain links TRBV11-2 to TRBJ1-1; D is ambiguous. With 1 base removed from V and 6 bases from J, the gap between germline ends came to 6 bases. Germline lookup yields CDR1 SGHAT and CDR2 FQNNGV. This CDR3 has 12 amino acids. The CDR3 spells CASSLVAAEAFF. CDR3 in DNA: TGTGCCAGCAGCTTAGTTGCAGCTGAAGCTTTCTTT.

The rearrangement links TRBV23-1 to TRBJ2-1; D is uncertain. TRBV23-1 is sorted into the ORF group, with uncertain function. This CDR3 has 19 amino acids. With 2 bases removed from V and 1 base from J, the gap between germline ends came to 21 bases. CDR3 sequence: CASSQDICERAPSYNEQFF. DNA for the CDR3: TGCGCCAGCAGTCAAGACATCTGCGAGAGAGCTCCTTCCTACAATGAGCAGTTCTTC.

V is TRBV11-1 and J is TRBJ2-1; TRBD2 matches 14 bases. Per germline, CDR1 SGHAT and CDR2 FQDESV (reference sequence). CDR3 size: 19 residues. V was pared by 5 bases and J by 4 bases, with 13 bases of the junction left unmatched. The CDR3 nucleotides read TGTGCCAGCAGCCCACTCTTCGGGACTAGCGGGAGCGCATACAATGAGCAGTTCTTC. It translates to CASSPLFGTSGSAYNEQFF. Drawing the rest from reference TRBV11-1 and TRBJ2-1, the complete variable domain is EAEVAQSPRYKITEKSQAVAFWCDPISGHATLYWYRQILGQGPELLVQFQDESVVDDSQLPKDRFSAERLKGVDSTLKIQPAELGDSAMYLCASSPLFGTSGSAYNEQFFGPGTRLTVL.

This clone is a singleton in its sample. This chain uses TRBV28 with TRBJ1-2; D is unresolved. CDR3 length: 13 residues. Germline CDR1 MDHEN, CDR2 SYDVKM. V dropped 2 bases and J dropped 3 bases, with 7 bases sitting between them. CDR3 bases: TGTGCCAGCAGTTTACCGGAGTACTATGGCTACACCTTC. Residues: CASSLPEYYGYTF.